These 3 T cell receptor beta chains came from one sample sequenced in a study of T cells in women clearing cervical HPV infection. Sequencing was performed with immunoSEQ multiplex PCR; in TCRdb, only in-frame clones are kept and a portion is missing. This sample's table has about 22,000 clones. Sequenced: blood buffy coat. These receptors were taken from a woman aged 18-70 years with a cervical HPV16 infection that either progressed to CIN3+ or cleared (not recorded which).

To note about this clone: Coverage ceases 3 residues before the CDR3 finishes, and the germline J gene fills in the end. The genes are TRBV12-3 or TRBV12-4 and TRBJ2-7; possible D gene TRBD1, 6 bases. This CDR3 is 15 amino acids long. V lost 4 bases and J lost 0, with 13 bases in between. CDR3 bases read: TGTGCCAGCAGTTCCAGGGGCAAGAGCTCCTACGAG. As protein: CASSSRGKSSYE. The whole CDR3 reads CASSSRGKSSYEQYF.

A remark on this clone: From the germline J gene comes the end of the CDR3, since the read stops 3 residues before it. This sequence joins TRBV2 and TRBJ2-4; TRBD1 might be the D (6 bases). CDR3 size: 16 residues. In germline, CDR1 is SNHLY, CDR2 FYNNEI. The V end was cut by 2 bases, the J end by 8 bases, with 19 bases between. The CDR3 here is CASSELKDSVEDIQYF. The sequenced part of the CDR3 DNA is TGTGCCAGCAGTGAATTGAAGGACAGCGTTGAGGACATT.

Concerning this clone: The read halts 3 residues ahead of the CDR3 end, with the missing end drawn from the germline J gene. The rearrangement uses TRBV4-1 and TRBJ1-2; 10 bases line up with TRBD1. The V and J ends lost 1 base and 7 bases, in that order; junction bases with no gene match: 6. Germline CDR1 and CDR2: MGHRA and YSYEKL. This CDR3 has 15 residues. The DNA read from the CDR3 is TGCGCCAGCAGCCAAGTCCGACGGGACAGGGGTGGC. It yields the protein CASSQVRRDRGG. The whole CDR3 protein reads CASSQVRRDRGGYTF.